These T cell receptor beta chains were read from a single sample in a study of blood T cell repertoires in COVID-19. TCRdb keeps only in-frame clones here, not all; method: immunoSEQ multiplex PCR. Found here are about 86,000 clones, about 89% of them singletons; the top ten hold more than 0.85%. Sequenced material: peripheral blood. The receptors here all came from a human donor in a cohort sampled during active COVID-19. Both conserved end residues are part of each CDR3. The D gene is left open where the match is weak. Not all rows give a size; the values are once, few, many and, for expanded clones, a class.

cdr3_aa: CASSFAAGGRTDTQYF
cdr3_nt: TGTGCCAGCAGTTTTGCAGCGGGAGGGCGCACAGATACGCAGTATTTT
j_call: TRBJ2-3
cdr3_length: 16
clone_size: NA
d_call: TRBD2
v_call: TRBV27

cdr3_aa: CATSGQISTGELFF
cdr3_nt: TGTGCCACCAGTGGACAGATCAGCACCGGGGAGCTGTTTTTT
j_call: TRBJ2-2
cdr3_length: 14
clone_size: once
d_call: NA
v_call: TRBV24-1

cdr3_aa: CSVVVPGLYNEQFF
cdr3_nt: TGCAGCGTTGTGGTGCCGGGACTATACAATGAGCAGTTCTTC
j_call: TRBJ2-1
cdr3_length: 14
clone_size: NA
d_call: TRBD2
v_call: TRBV29-1

cdr3_aa: CASSQERHRANYGYTF
cdr3_nt: TGCGCCAGCAGCCAAGAGAGACACCGAGCTAACTATGGCTACACCTTC
j_call: TRBJ1-2
cdr3_length: 16
clone_size: NA
d_call: NA
v_call: TRBV4-1

cdr3_aa: CASSITAGRETQYF
cdr3_nt: TGTGCCAGCAGTATTACAGCGGGAAGGGAGACCCAGTACTTC
j_call: TRBJ2-5
cdr3_length: 14
clone_size: NA
d_call: TRBD2
v_call: TRBV9

cdr3_aa: CASSKGTGADSETQYF
cdr3_nt: TGCGCCAGCAGCAAGGGGACAGGGGCCGATTCTGAGACCCAGTACTTC
j_call: TRBJ2-5
cdr3_length: 16
clone_size: NA
d_call: TRBD1
v_call: TRBV5-1

cdr3_aa: CASSSPGQGTDTQYF
cdr3_nt: TGTGCCAGCAGCTCTCCGGGACAGGGTACAGATACGCAGTATTTT
j_call: TRBJ2-3
cdr3_length: 15
clone_size: once
d_call: TRBD1
v_call: TRBV5-4

cdr3_aa: CASSSTGTGNYGYTF
cdr3_nt: TGTGCCAGCAGTTCGACTGGGACAGGGAACTATGGCTACACCTTC
j_call: TRBJ1-2
cdr3_length: 15
clone_size: once
d_call: TRBD1
v_call: TRBV28

cdr3_aa: CASSSRVGNTIYF
cdr3_nt: TGTGCCAGCAGTTCTCGAGTGGGAAACACCATATATTTT
j_call: TRBJ1-3
cdr3_length: 13
clone_size: NA
d_call: NA
v_call: TRBV6-5

cdr3_aa: CASSLFEGATEAFF
cdr3_nt: TGTGCCAGCAGCCTCTTCGAGGGGGCCACTGAAGCTTTCTTT
j_call: TRBJ1-1
cdr3_length: 14
clone_size: NA
d_call: TRBD1
v_call: TRBV3-1/TRBV3-2

cdr3_aa: CASSRRDSPAREQYF
cdr3_nt: TGTGCCAGCAGCCGTCGGGACAGTCCCGCGAGGGAGCAGTACTTC
j_call: TRBJ2-7
cdr3_length: 15
clone_size: NA
d_call: TRBD1
v_call: TRBV7-9

cdr3_aa: CASSVSYSGTLYEQYF
cdr3_nt: TGTGCCAGCAGCGTTTCCTATAGCGGGACCCTCTACGAGCAGTACTTC
j_call: TRBJ2-7
cdr3_length: 16
clone_size: NA
d_call: TRBD2
v_call: TRBV9

cdr3_aa: CASSWGGQGAVEQYF
cdr3_nt: TGTGCCAGCAGCTGGGGCGGACAGGGGGCGGTCGAGCAGTACTTC
j_call: TRBJ2-7
cdr3_length: 15
clone_size: NA
d_call: TRBD1
v_call: TRBV7-9

cdr3_aa: CASSLGQPGGETQYF
cdr3_nt: TGTGCCAGCAGTTTGGGACAACCCGGAGGGGAGACCCAGTACTTC
j_call: TRBJ2-5
cdr3_length: 15
clone_size: NA
d_call: NA
v_call: TRBV5-4

cdr3_aa: CASRGLAGGQETQYF
cdr3_nt: TGTGCCAGCAGGGGACTAGCGGGGGGCCAAGAGACCCAGTACTTC
j_call: TRBJ2-5
cdr3_length: 15
clone_size: NA
d_call: TRBD2
v_call: TRBV27

cdr3_aa: CAISAGTSDDEQYF
cdr3_nt: TGTGCCATCAGCGCGGGGACTAGCGATGACGAGCAGTACTTC
j_call: TRBJ2-7
cdr3_length: 14
clone_size: NA
d_call: TRBD2
v_call: TRBV10-3

cdr3_aa: CASSLWTGGGNTIYF
cdr3_nt: TGTGCCAGCAGTCTGTGGACAGGGGGGGGAAACACCATATATTTT
j_call: TRBJ1-3
cdr3_length: 15
clone_size: once
d_call: TRBD1
v_call: TRBV6-5